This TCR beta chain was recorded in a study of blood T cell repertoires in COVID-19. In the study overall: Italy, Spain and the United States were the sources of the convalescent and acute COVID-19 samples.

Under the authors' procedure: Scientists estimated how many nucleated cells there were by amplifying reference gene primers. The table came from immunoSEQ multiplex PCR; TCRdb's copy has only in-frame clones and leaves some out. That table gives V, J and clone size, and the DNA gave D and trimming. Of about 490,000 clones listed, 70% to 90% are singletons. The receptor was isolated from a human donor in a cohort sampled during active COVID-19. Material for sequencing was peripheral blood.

Written as DNA, the CDR3 is TGTGCCAGCAGTCGGACTAGCGGGAGCCGGCTCCCCTACGAGCAGTACTTC. Residues: CASSRTSGSRLPYEQYF. V gene TRBV6-6 combines with J gene TRBJ2-7; TRBD2 matches at 13 bases. The junction had 9 bases not matched to a gene; V was cut back by 5 bases and J by 2 bases. The germline V gene has CDR1 MNHNY and CDR2 SVGAGI (reference sequence). The CDR3 length is 17 residues.